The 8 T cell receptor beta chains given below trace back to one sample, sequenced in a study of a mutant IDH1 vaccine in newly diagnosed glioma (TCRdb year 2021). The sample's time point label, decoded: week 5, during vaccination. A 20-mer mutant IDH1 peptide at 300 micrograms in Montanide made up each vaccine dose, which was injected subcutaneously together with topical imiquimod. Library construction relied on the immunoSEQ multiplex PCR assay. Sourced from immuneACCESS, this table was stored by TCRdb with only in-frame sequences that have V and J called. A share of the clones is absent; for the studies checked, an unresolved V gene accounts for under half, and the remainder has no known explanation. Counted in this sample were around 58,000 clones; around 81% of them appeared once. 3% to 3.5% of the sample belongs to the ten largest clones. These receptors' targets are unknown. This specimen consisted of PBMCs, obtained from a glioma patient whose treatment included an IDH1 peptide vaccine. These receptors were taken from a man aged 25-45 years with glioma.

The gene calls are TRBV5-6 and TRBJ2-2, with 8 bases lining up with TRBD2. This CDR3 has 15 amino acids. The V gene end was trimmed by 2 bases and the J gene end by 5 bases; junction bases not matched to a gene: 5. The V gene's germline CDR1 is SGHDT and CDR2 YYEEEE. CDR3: CASSFVGGETGELFF. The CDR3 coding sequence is TGTGCCAGCAGCTTCGTCGGGGGGGAAACCGGGGAGCTGTTTTTT.

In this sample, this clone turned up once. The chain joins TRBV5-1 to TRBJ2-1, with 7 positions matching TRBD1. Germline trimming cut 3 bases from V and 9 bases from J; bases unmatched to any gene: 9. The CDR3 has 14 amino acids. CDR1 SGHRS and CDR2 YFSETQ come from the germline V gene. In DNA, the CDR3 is TGCGCCAGCAGCTCCTCCGGGACAGTGGGTGAGCAGTTCTTC. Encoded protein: CASSSSGTVGEQFF. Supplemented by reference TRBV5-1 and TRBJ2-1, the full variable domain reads KAGVTQTPRYLIKTRGQQVTLSCSPISGHRSVSWYQQTPGQGLQFLFEYFSETQRNKGNFPGRFSGRQFSNSRSEMNVSTLELGDSALYLCASSSSGTVGEQFFGPGTRLTVL.

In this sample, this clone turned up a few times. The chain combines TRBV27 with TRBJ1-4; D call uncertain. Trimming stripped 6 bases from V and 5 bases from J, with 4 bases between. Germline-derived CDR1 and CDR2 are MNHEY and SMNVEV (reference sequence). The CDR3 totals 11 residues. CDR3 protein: CASRRNEKLFF. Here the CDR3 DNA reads TGTGCCAGCAGGCGAAATGAAAAACTGTTTTTT.

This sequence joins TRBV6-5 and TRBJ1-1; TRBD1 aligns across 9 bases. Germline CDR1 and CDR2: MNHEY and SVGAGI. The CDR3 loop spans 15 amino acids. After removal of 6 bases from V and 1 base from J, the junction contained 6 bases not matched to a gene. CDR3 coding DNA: TGTGCCAGCAGAGCCCTGACAGGGGGGAACACTGAAGCTTTCTTT. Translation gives CASRALTGGNTEAFF.

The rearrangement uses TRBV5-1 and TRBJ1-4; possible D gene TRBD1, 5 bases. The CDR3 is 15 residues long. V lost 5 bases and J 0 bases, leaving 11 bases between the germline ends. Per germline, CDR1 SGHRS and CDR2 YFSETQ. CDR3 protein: CASRTGLATNEKLFF. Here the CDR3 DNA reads TGCGCCAGCAGAACAGGACTGGCAACTAATGAAAAACTGTTTTTT.

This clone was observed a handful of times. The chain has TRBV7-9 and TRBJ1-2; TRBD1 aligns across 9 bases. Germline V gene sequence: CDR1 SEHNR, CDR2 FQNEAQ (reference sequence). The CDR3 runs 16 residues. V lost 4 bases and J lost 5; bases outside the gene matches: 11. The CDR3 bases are TGTGCCAGCAGCTCAGAGAGCTCGACAGGGGGTTATGGCTACACCTTC. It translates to CASSSESSTGGYGYTF.

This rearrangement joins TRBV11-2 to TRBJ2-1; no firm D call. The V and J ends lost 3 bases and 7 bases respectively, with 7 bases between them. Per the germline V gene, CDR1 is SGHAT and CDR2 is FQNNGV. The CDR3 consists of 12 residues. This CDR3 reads CASSFAGNEQFF. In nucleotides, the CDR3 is TGTGCCAGCAGCTTCGCCGGAAATGAGCAGTTCTTC.

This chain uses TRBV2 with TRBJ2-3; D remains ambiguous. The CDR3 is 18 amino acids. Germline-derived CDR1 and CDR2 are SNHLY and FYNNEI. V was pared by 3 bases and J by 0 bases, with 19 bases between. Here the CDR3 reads CASSEASIVGGSTDTQYF. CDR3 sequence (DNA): TGTGCCAGCAGTGAGGCGAGCATTGTTGGCGGTAGCACAGATACGCAGTATTTT.